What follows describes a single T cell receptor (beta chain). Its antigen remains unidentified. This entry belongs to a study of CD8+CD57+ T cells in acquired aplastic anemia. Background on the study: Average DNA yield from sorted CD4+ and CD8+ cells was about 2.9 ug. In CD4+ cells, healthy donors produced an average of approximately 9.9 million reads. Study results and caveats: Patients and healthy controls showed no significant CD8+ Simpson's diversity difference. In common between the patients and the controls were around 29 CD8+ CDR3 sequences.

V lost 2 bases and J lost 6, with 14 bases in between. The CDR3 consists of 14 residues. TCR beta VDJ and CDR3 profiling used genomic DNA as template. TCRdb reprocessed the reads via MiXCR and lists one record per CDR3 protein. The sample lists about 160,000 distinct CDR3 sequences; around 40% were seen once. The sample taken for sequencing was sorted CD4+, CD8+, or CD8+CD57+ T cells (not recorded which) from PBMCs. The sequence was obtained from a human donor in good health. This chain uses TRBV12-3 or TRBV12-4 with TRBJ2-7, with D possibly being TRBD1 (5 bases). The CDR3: CASSLKAGRGEQYF. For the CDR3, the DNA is TGTGCCAGCAGTTTAAAGGCAGGGCGAGGCGAGCAGTACTTC.